The clone carrying this T cell receptor beta chain showed up just a few times. The record originates from a study of T cell responses to AZD1222 COVID-19 vaccine. TCRdb's copy holds only in-frame clones and misses some; the assay was immunoSEQ multiplex PCR. The sample includes about 190,000 clones, 85% to 90% of them seen just once. The TCR was taken from an adult in good health. Sample: peripheral blood, taken on day 0 of MenACWY control vaccination.

The CDR3 DNA is TGCAGCGTTGCCCCCAGGGGTATGGCTGAAGCTTTCTTT. This codes for CSVAPRGMAEAFF. This chain links TRBV29-1 with TRBJ1-1; tentative D call: TRBD1 (6 bases). This CDR3 has 13 residues. V was clipped by 4 bases and J by 6 bases, with 15 bases between them. CDR1 and CDR2 from the germline V gene are SQVTM and ANQGSEA.